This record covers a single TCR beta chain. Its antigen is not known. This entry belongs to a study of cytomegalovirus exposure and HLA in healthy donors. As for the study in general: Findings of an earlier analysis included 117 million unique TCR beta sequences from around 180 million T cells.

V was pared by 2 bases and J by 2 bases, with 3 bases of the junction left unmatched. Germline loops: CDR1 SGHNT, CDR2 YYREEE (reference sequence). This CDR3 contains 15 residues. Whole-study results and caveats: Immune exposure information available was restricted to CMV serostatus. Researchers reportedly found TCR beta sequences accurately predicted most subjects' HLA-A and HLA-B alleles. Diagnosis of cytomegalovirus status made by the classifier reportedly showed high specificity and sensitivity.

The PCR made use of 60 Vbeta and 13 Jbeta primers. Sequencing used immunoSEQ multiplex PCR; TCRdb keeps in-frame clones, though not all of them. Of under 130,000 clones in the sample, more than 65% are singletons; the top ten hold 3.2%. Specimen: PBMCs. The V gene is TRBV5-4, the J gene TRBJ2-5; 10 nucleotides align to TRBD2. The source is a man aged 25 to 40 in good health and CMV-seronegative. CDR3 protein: CASSLLAGRQETQYF. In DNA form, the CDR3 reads TGTGCCAGCAGCTTACTAGCGGGACGGCAAGAGACCCAGTACTTC.